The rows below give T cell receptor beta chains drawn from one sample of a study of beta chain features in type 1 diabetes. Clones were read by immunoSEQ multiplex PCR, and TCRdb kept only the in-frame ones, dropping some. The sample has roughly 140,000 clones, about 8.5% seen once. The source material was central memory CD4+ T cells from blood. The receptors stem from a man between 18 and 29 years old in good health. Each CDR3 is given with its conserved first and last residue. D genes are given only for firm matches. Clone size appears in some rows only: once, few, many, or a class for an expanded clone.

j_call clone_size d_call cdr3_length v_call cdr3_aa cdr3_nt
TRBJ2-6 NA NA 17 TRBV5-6 CASSWYGRESGANVLTF TGTGCCAGCAGCTGGTACGGGAGAGAATCTGGGGCCAACGTCCTGACTTTC
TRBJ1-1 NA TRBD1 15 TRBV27 CASRGQGAGNTEAFF TGTGCCAGCAGGGGACAGGGGGCAGGAAACACTGAAGCTTTCTTT
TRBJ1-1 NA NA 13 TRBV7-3 CASSSPGNTEAFF TGTGCCAGCAGCTCCCCAGGGAACACTGAAGCTTTCTTT
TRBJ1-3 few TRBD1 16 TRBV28 CASRTPGQGSGNTIYF TGTGCCAGCAGGACACCGGGACAGGGGTCTGGAAACACCATATATTTT
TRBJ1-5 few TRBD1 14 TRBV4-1 CASSRQGAGQPQHF TGCGCCAGCAGCAGACAGGGTGCAGGTCAGCCCCAGCATTTT
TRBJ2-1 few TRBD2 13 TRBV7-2 CASKTSGRGEQFF TGTGCCAGCAAGACTAGCGGGAGGGGTGAGCAGTTCTTC
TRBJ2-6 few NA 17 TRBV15 CATSRDPRGSGANVLTF TGTGCCACCAGCAGAGATCCTAGGGGCTCTGGGGCCAACGTCCTGACTTTC
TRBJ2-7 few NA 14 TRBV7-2 CASSLGTTVWEQYF TGTGCCAGCAGCTTAGGGACTACCGTCTGGGAGCAGTACTTC
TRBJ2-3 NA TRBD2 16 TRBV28 CASSFGAGWTTDTQYF TGTGCCAGCAGTTTCGGAGCGGGATGGACCACAGATACGCAGTATTTT
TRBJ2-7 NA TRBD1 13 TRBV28 CASSLQGAFEQYF TGTGCCAGCAGTTTACAGGGGGCCTTCGAGCAGTACTTC
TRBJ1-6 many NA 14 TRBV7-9 CASSLEGMNSPLHF TGTGCCAGCAGCTTAGAGGGGATGAATTCACCCCTCCACTTT
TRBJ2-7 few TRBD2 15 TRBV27 CASSLRRGTVYEQYF TGTGCCAGCTCCCTTAGGCGGGGGACCGTGTACGAGCAGTACTTC
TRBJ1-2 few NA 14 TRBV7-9 CASSLPQPIYGYTF TGTGCCAGCAGCTTACCACAGCCCATCTATGGCTACACCTTC
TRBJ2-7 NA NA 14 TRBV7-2 CASSKGGDLNEQYF TGTGCCAGCAGCAAAGGAGGGGATTTAAACGAGCAGTACTTC
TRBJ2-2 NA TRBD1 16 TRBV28 CASSLVRDSYTGELFF TGTGCCAGCAGTTTAGTCCGGGACAGCTACACCGGGGAGCTGTTTTTT
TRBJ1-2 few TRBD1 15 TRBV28 CASRPHGTGRVGYTF TGTGCCAGCAGACCCCATGGGACAGGGAGGGTTGGCTACACCTTC
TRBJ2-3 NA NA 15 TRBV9 CASSVRTSVTDTQYF TGTGCCAGCAGCGTCCGAACTAGTGTGACAGATACGCAGTATTTT
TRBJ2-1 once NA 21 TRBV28 CASSLIRDTHTFIPAYNEQFF TGTGCCAGCAGTTTGATCCGGGACACTCACACGTTTATCCCAGCCTACAATGAGCAGTTCTTC
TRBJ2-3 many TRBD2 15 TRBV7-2 CASSLGLASTDTQYF TGTGCCAGCAGCTTAGGACTAGCGAGCACAGATACGCAGTATTTT
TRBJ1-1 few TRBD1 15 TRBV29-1 CSVGGRTGGFTEAFF TGCAGCGTTGGAGGGCGGACAGGGGGCTTCACTGAAGCTTTCTTT
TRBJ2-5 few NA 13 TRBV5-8 CASSLGQQETQYF TGTGCCAGCAGCTTGGGGCAGCAAGAGACCCAGTACTTC
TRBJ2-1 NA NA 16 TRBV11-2 CASSPGTLAGDNEQFF TGTGCCAGCAGCCCCGGGACTCTGGCCGGAGACAATGAGCAGTTCTTC
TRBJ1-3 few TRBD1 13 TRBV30 CARTGVSGNTIYF TGTGCACGGACAGGGGTCTCTGGAAACACCATATATTTT
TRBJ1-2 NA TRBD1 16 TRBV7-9 CASSLGDSRDSYGYTF TGTGCCAGCAGCTTAGGGGACAGTAGAGATTCCTATGGCTACACCTTC